This TCR beta chain was sequenced during a study of blood T cell repertoires in COVID-19. Overall study context: Samples taken during acute and convalescent COVID-19 were collected in the United States, Italy and Spain. PBMCs, B-cell-depleted T cells, or T cells were the source of the cDNA or gDNA that made up the material.

In the original analysis: Amplifying reference gene primers gave estimates of nucleated cell counts. Clones were sequenced by immunoSEQ multiplex PCR, and TCRdb holds only the in-frame ones, with some missing. That table is the source of V, J and clone size, and D and trimming were worked out from the DNA. The table has 50,000 or so clones, more than 80% seen once. CDR1 is SGHTA and CDR2 is FQGNSA in the germline V gene. The CDR3 runs 14 residues. V gave up 5 bases and J gave up 4 bases, with 15 bases separating them. The V gene is TRBV7-2, the J gene TRBJ2-7; maybe TRBD1 (5 bases). Sequenced: peripheral blood. This TCR was sampled from a human donor in a cohort sampled during active COVID-19. CDR3 sequence reads: CASSQPEGVYEQYF. The CDR3 bases are TGTGCCAGCAGCCAACCAGAAGGGGTATACGAGCAGTACTTC. The full variable domain, with the rest looked up from reference TRBV7-2 and TRBJ2-7, is GAGVSQSPSNKVTEKGKDVELRCDPISGHTALYWYRQSLGQGLEFLIYFQGNSAPDKSGLPSDRFSAERTGGSVSTLTIQRTQQEDSAVYLCASSQPEGVYEQYFGPGTRLTVT.